The 10 T cell receptor beta chains given below trace back to one sample, sequenced in a study of T cell changes during pregnancy in multiple sclerosis. Profiled with immunoSEQ multiplex PCR; TCRdb holds only in-frame clones, not every one. There are about 35,000 clones in the sample; approximately 90% occur only once, and 0.3% to 0.4% lies in the top ten. Sequencing was performed on CD4+ T cells from peripheral blood mononuclear cells, taken in the second trimester of pregnancy. The receptors come from a female donor with multiple sclerosis, enrolled in a pregnancy study.

The chain uses TRBV27 and TRBJ2-7; TRBD1 is a possible D gene (5 bases). The CDR3 runs to 12 residues. Germline V gene sequence: CDR1 MNHEY, CDR2 SMNVEV (reference sequence). The germline V and J ends were trimmed by 3 bases and 5 bases, with 8 bases remaining between them. The CDR3: CASSFWGHEQYF. The CDR3 DNA reads as TGTGCCAGCAGTTTTTGGGGCCACGAGCAGTACTTC.

This clone occurred once. The chain joins TRBV11-3 to TRBJ2-2; perhaps TRBD2 as D (7 bases). Germline CDR1 and CDR2: SGHNT and YENEEA. Trimming left V 3 bases short and J 5 bases short, with 19 bases between. The CDR3 has 17 amino acids. The CDR3 region has the DNA TGTGCCAGCAGCTTTGTGAGCGGGAAGGGGGGGACCGGGGAGCTGTTTTTT. Residues: CASSFVSGKGGTGELFF.

The V gene is TRBV28, the J gene TRBJ1-5, with 9 bases that match TRBD1. The junction had 3 bases not matched to a gene; V was cut back by 3 bases and J by 6 bases. Germline CDR1 and CDR2: MDHEN and SYDVKM. This CDR3 region has 14 residues. The CDR3 nucleotides are TGTGCCAGCAGTTTCGGACAGGGGAGTCAGCCCCAGCATTTT. Encoded protein: CASSFGQGSQPQHF.

The rearrangement uses TRBV9 and TRBJ2-5; 7 nucleotides line up with TRBD2. Germline lookup yields CDR1 SGDLS and CDR2 YYNGEE. The CDR3 has 16 amino acids. The J segment lost 5 bases and the V segment lost 4 bases, leaving 14 bases of the junction unmatched. CDR3 bases: TGTGCCAGCAGCCCTATTGGCGGGGGTTTCGGGGAGACCCAGTACTTC. Translating it yields CASSPIGGGFGETQYF.

The chain recombines TRBV5-1 with TRBJ1-3; possibly TRBD1 for D (5 bases). The V gene's germline CDR1 is SGHRS and CDR2 YFSETQ. V was shortened by 4 bases and J by 0 bases, with 11 bases between the two germline ends. The CDR3 is made up of 15 amino acids. The CDR3 sequence: CASSPLTASGNTIYF. As DNA, the CDR3 is TGCGCCAGCAGCCCATTGACAGCCTCTGGAAACACCATATATTTT.

V and J are TRBV7-9 and TRBJ1-2, with 7 bases lining up with TRBD1. The CDR3 has 12 amino acids. The J segment lost 6 bases and the V segment lost 5 bases, leaving 3 bases of the junction unmatched. Germline V gene lookup returns CDR1 SEHNR and CDR2 FQNEAQ (reference sequence). As DNA, the CDR3 is TGTGCCAGCAGCCGGGACAGCAATGGCTACACCTTC. Protein: CASSRDSNGYTF.

The rearrangement uses TRBV6-5 and TRBJ1-1; D may be TRBD1 (6 bases). V was trimmed by 6 bases and J by 4 bases, leaving 15 bases between them. CDR3 length: 14 residues. Germline loops: CDR1 MNHEY, CDR2 SVGAGI. The CDR3 sequence is CASRTQGSGTEAFF. Written as DNA, the CDR3 is TGTGCCAGCAGAACACAGGGATCTGGCACTGAAGCTTTCTTT.

The V call is TRBV19, the J call TRBJ2-4; 10 bases agree with TRBD1. J was trimmed by 7 bases and V by 5 bases; bases with no gene match: 11. Germline values: CDR1 LNHDA, CDR2 SQIVND (reference sequence). This CDR3 is 16 amino acids long. CDR3 loop: CASSFRQGAEGNIQYF. DNA of the CDR3: TGTGCCAGTAGTTTCCGACAGGGGGCCGAGGGGAACATTCAGTACTTC.

The chain combines TRBV27 with TRBJ2-1; TRBD2 aligns across 12 bases. Germline CDR1 and CDR2: MNHEY and SMNVEV (reference sequence). V lost 7 bases and J lost 3; bases outside the gene matches: 4. The CDR3 extends over 15 amino acids. The CDR3, as DNA: TGTGCCAGCACCGCTAGCGGGGGGGACTACAATGAGCAGTTCTTC. Translation gives CASTASGGDYNEQFF.

The rearrangement joins TRBV7-3 to TRBJ2-5, with D possibly being TRBD2 (6 bases). Trimming took off 3 bases at V and 4 bases at J, with 15 bases between the two ends. The CDR3 length is 15 residues. Germline CDR1 SGHTA, CDR2 FQGTGA. CDR3 loop: CASSLGGSKGETQYF. CDR3 sequence (DNA): TGTGCCAGCAGCTTGGGAGGTAGTAAGGGAGAGACCCAGTACTTC.